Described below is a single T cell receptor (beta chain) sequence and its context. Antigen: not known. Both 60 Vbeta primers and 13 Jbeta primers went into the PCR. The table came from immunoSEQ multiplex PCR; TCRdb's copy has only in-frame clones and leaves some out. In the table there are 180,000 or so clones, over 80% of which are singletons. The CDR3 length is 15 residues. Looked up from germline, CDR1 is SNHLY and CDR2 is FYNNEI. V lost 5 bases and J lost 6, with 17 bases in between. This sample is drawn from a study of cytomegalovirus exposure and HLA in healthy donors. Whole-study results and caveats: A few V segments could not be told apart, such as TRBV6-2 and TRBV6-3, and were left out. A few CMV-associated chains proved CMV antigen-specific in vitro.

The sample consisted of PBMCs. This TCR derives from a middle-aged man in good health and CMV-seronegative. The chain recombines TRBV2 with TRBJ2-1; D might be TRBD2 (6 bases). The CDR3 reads CASSTQGTAGNEQFF. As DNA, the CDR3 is TGTGCCAGCAGTACCCAAGGGACTGCCGGCAATGAGCAGTTCTTC.